A selection of T cell receptor beta chains follows, all from one sample in a study of breast tumors, draining lymph nodes, adjacent tissues. One entry per CDR3 protein results from TCRdb running MiXCR on the multiplex PCR reads. The sample has tens of thousands of distinct CDR3 sequences; approximately 30% are singletons. The sequenced sample consisted of axillary lymph node tissue. Receptor source: a female donor with breast cancer. Some clones in this sample may be carry-over from other donors' samples. The CDR3 runs from the conserved cysteine through the conserved F or W. A D gene is named only where the DNA matches it firmly. Not all rows give a size; the values are once, few, many and, for expanded clones, a class.

CDR3 DNA,CDR3 protein,D gene,clone size,V gene,J gene
TGCAGCGTTGAAGACGGGATGAGGGGGGATACGCAGTATTTT,CSVEDGMRGDTQYF,-,many,TRBV29-1,TRBJ2-3
TGTGCCAGCAGCTTAAGGTTGCCGCAGAAGCAAATCTCTGGGGCCAACGTCCTGACTTTC,CASSLRLPQKQISGANVLTF,-,many,TRBV7-2,TRBJ2-6
TGCAGTGCTAGAGCAACGGGAGAGGGCACGCAGTATTTT,CSARATGEGTQYF,-,many,TRBV20-1,TRBJ2-3
TGCGTCAGCAGCTTGGCCTCGGGTTTTACAGATACGCAGTATTTT,CVSSLASGFTDTQYF,-,once,TRBV5-1,TRBJ2-3
TGTGCCAGTAGTATTGACAGGAACTATGGCTACACCTTC,CASSIDRNYGYTF,-,many,TRBV19,TRBJ1-2
TGTGCCAGCAGGATCGACAGACTTAATTCACCCCTCCACTTT,CASRIDRLNSPLHF,-,many,TRBV28,TRBJ1-6
TGTGCCAGCAAACCCTGGCTCGGGCCCCAGCATTTT,CASKPWLGPQHF,-,many,TRBV6-2/TRBV6-3,TRBJ1-5
TGTGCCAGCAGAACTTCCGGGACATTTTATGGCTACACCTTC,CASRTSGTFYGYTF,-,many,TRBV12-3/TRBV12-4,TRBJ1-2
TGCGCCAGCAGTCCCATGGGGGGACCGCTGAACACTGAAGCTTTCTTT,CASSPMGGPLNTEAFF,-,-,TRBV5-1,TRBJ1-1
TGTGCCAGCATGGAACAGGCCCACTATGGCTACACCTTC,CASMEQAHYGYTF,-,-,TRBV6-6,TRBJ1-2
TGCAGTGCTAGAGACCCTAGTCTAACAATCAATGAGCAGTTCTTC,CSARDPSLTINEQFF,-,many,TRBV20-1,TRBJ2-1
TGTGCCAGCAGTTACGTAACTAGCGGGAGCAACGAGCAGTACTTC,CASSYVTSGSNEQYF,TRBD2,-,TRBV6-6,TRBJ2-7
TGTGCCAGCAGCCAAGATTCGAGCGGGAAAGCAGATACGCAGTATTTT,CASSQDSSGKADTQYF,TRBD2,many,TRBV4-2,TRBJ2-3
TGTGCCAGCAGCTTGGGATGGGGGGAGACCCAGTACTTC,CASSLGWGETQYF,-,few,TRBV5-4,TRBJ2-5
TGTGCCAGCAGTTCCCGCCAGACCCGCTTCGGGACCCAGTACTTC,CASSSRQTRFGTQYF,-,many,TRBV12-3/TRBV12-4,TRBJ2-5
TGTGCCAGCTCACCACCTGCAGGGTTAGAGACCCAGTACTTC,CASSPPAGLETQYF,-,many,TRBV18,TRBJ2-5
TGCGCCAGCAGCGCAGGCGGTAGCTCCTACAATGAGCAGTTCTTC,CASSAGGSSYNEQFF,-,many,TRBV5-1,TRBJ2-1
TGTGCCAGCAGTCTAACAGGGGTCTCTGGCTACACCTTC,CASSLTGVSGYTF,TRBD1,many,TRBV28,TRBJ1-2
TGTGCCAGCAGCGGAGGTCTAGAGACCCAGTACTTC,CASSGGLETQYF,-,-,TRBV9,TRBJ2-5
TGCAGTGCTCGCGGGGGAGGATACAATGAGCAGTTCTTC,CSARGGGYNEQFF,TRBD2,many,TRBV20-1,TRBJ2-1
TGTGCCAGTGGCCGGGACAGGCGAGGTCGGAACACTGGAGCTTTCTTT,CASGRDRRGRNTGAFF,TRBD1,-,TRBV19,TRBJ1-1